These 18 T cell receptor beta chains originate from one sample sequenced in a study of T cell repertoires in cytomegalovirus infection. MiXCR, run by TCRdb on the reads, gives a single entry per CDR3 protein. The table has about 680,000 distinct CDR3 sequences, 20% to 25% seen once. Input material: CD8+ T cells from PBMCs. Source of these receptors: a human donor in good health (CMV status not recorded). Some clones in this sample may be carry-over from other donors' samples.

The DNA for the CDR3 is TGCAGTGCAACCGACAGGGGACCTTCCTTCTACGAGCAGTACTTC. Its protein is CSATDRGPSFYEQYF. The chain joins TRBV20-1 to TRBJ2-7; TRBD1 matches 8 bases. The junction had 13 bases not matched to a gene; V was cut back by 6 bases and J by 3 bases. Germline V gives CDR1 DFQATT, CDR2 SNEGSKA (reference sequence). The CDR3 loop spans 15 amino acids.

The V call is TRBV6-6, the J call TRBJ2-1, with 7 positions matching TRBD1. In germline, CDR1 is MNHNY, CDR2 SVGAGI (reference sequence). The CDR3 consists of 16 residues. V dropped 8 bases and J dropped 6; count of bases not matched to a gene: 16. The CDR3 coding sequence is TGTGCCAGCGGATGCCTCGGGGACAGCGATTGCAATGAGCAGTTCTTC. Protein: CASGCLGDSDCNEQFF.

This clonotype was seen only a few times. The CDR3 is CSVDRDLQETQYF. CDR3 bases: TGCAGCGTTGACAGGGATCTCCAAGAGACCCAGTACTTC. This chain joins TRBV29-1 and TRBJ2-5; TRBD1 might be the D (5 bases). Germline assignment: CDR1 SQVTM and CDR2 ANQGSEA. Between the trimmed V and J ends, which lost 3 bases and 1 base, there was a span of 9 bases. The CDR3 loop spans 13 amino acids.

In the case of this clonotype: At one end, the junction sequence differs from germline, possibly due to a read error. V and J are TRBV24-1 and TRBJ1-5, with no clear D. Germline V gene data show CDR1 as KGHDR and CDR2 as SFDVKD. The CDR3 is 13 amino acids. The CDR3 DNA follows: TGTGTCACCAGTGATAGGGGCAATCAGCCCCAGCATTTT. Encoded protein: CVTSDRGNQPQHF.

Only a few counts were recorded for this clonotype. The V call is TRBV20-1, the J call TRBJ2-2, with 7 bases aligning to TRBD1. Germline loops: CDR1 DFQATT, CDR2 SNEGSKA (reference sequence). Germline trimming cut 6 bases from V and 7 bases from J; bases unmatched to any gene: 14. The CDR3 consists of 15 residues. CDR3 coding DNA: TGCAGTGCCCACCCGACAGGGTCGGGTTACGGGGAGCTGTTTTTT. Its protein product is CSAHPTGSGYGELFF.

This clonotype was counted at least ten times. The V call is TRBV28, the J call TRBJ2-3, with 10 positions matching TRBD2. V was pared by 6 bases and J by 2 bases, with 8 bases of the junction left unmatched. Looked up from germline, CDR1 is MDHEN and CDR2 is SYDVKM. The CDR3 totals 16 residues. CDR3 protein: CASRSETSGATDTQYF. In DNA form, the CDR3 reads TGTGCCAGCAGATCAGAAACTAGCGGGGCCACAGATACGCAGTATTTT.

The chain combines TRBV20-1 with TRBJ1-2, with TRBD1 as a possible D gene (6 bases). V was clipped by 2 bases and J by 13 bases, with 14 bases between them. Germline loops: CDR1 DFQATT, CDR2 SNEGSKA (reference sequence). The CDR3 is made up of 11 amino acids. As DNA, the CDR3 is TGCAGTGCTAGAACTGACAGGTCGTTCACCTTC. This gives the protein CSARTDRSFTF.

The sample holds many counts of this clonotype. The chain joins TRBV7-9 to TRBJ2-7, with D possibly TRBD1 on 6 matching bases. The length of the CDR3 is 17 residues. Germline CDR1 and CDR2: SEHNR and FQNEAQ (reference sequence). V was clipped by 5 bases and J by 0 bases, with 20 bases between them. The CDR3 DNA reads TGTGCCAGCAGCCACTTCCCCGGACAGCGCAGCTCCTACGAGCAGTACTTC. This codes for CASSHFPGQRSSYEQYF.

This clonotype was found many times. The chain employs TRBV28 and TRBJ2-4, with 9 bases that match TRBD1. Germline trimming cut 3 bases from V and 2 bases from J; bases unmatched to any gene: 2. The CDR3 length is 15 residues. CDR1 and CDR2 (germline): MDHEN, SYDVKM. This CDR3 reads CASSLTGGTKNIQYF. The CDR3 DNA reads TGTGCCAGCAGTTTGACAGGGGGTACCAAAAACATTCAGTACTTC.

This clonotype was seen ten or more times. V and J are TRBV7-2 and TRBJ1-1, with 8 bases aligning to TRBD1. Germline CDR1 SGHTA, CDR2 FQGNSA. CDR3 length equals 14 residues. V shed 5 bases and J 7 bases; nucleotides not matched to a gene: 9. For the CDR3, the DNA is TGTGCCAGCAGCCCTGGGACAGGACCAATTGAAGCTTTCTTT. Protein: CASSPGTGPIEAFF.

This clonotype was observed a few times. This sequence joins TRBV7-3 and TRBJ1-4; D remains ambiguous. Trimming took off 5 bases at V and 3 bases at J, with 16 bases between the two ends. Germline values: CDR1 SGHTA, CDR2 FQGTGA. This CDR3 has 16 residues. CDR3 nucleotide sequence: TGTGCCAGCAGCCCAAGCCCGGGGAATGCTAATGAAAAACTGTTTTTT. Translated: CASSPSPGNANEKLFF.

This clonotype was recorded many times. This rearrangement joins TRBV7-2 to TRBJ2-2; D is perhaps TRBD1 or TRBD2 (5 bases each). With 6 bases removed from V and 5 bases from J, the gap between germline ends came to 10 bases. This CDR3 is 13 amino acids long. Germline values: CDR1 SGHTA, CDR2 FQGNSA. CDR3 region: CASRRGETGELFF. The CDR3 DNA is TGTGCCAGCAGGCGAGGGGAAACCGGGGAGCTGTTTTTT. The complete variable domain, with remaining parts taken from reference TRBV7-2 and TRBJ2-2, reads GAGVSQSPSNKVTEKGKDVELRCDPISGHTALYWYRQSLGQGLEFLIYFQGNSAPDKSGLPSDRFSAERTGGSVSTLTIQRTQQEDSAVYLCASRRGETGELFFGEGSRLTVL.

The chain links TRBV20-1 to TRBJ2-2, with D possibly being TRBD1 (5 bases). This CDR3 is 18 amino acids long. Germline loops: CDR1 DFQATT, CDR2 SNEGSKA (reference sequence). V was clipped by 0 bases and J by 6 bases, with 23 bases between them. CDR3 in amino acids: CSARDTGHRAVRPGELFF. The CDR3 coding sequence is TGCAGTGCTAGAGATACAGGTCATAGGGCAGTTCGCCCCGGGGAGCTGTTTTTT.

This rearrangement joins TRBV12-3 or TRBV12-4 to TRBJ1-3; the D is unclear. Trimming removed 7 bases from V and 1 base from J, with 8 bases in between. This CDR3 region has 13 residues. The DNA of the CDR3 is TGTGCCAGCACCCCGGATTCTGGAAACACCATATATTTT. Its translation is CASTPDSGNTIYF.

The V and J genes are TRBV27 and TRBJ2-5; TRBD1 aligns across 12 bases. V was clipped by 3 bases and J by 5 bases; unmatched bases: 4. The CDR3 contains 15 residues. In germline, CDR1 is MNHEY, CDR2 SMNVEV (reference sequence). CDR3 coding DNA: TGTGCCAGCAGTTTCGGGACAGGGGGCTATGAGACCCAGTACTTC. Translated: CASSFGTGGYETQYF.

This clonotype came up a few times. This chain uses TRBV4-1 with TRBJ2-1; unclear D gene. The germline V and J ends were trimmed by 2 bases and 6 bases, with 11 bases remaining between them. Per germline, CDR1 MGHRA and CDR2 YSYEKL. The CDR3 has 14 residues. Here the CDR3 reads CASSQIGPGNEQFF. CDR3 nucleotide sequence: TGCGCCAGCAGCCAAATCGGGCCAGGCAATGAGCAGTTCTTC.

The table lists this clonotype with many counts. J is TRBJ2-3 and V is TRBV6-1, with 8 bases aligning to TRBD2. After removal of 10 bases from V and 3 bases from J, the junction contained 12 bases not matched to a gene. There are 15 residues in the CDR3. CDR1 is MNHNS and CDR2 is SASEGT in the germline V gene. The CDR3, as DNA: TGTGCCACCCATCAGGGGCGGGGGGCGACAGATACGCAGTATTTT. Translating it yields CATHQGRGATDTQYF.

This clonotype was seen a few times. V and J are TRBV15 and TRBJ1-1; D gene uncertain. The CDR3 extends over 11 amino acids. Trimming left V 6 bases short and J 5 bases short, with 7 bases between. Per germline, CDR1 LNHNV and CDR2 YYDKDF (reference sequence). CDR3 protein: CATRRRTEAFF. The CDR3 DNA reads TGTGCCACCAGGAGGAGGACTGAAGCTTTCTTT.